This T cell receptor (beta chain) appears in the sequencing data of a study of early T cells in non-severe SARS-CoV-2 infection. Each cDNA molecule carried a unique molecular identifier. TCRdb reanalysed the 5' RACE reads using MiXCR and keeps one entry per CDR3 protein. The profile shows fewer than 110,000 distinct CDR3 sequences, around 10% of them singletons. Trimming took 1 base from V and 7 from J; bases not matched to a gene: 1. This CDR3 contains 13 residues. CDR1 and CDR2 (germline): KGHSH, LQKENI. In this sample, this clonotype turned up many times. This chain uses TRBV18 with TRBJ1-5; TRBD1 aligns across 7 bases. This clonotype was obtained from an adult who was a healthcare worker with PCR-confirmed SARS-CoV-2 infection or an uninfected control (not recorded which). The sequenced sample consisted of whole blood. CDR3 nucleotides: TGTGCCAGCTCACCACTACAGGGGCAGCCCCAGCATTTT. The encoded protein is CASSPLQGQPQHF.